Listed below are T cell receptor beta chains from one sample, sequenced in a study of T cell repertoires in cytomegalovirus infection. TCRdb redid the calling of the reads with MiXCR, one entry per CDR3 protein. The sample has about 360,000 distinct CDR3 sequences; about a third are singletons. Their antigens are not known. Sequenced material: cultured PBMCs, taken from culture after CMV antigen stimulation. The receptors shown here come from a human donor in good health (CMV status not recorded). Some clones in this sample may be carry-over from other donors' samples. Each CDR3 is given with its conserved first and last residue. D genes are given only for firm matches. Not all rows give a size; the values are once, few, many and, for expanded clones, a class.

abundance	v_gene	j_gene	d_gene	CDR3aa	CDR3nt
few	TRBV7-3	TRBJ2-3	TRBD1	CASSSQGRGTDTQYF	TGTGCCAGCAGCTCACAGGGGCGCGGCACAGATACGCAGTATTTT
NA	TRBV11-2	TRBJ2-1	TRBD2	CASSFRAGGPSNEQFF	TGTGCCAGCAGCTTTCGAGCGGGAGGGCCATCCAATGAGCAGTTCTTC
few	TRBV20-1	TRBJ1-1	NA	CSAKGSARGLNTEAFF	TGCAGTGCTAAGGGCAGTGCCAGGGGTTTAAACACTGAAGCTTTCTTT
few	TRBV11-3	TRBJ2-1	TRBD2	CASSLDLSGVLNEQFF	TGTGCCAGCAGCTTAGATCTAAGCGGGGTCTTGAATGAGCAGTTCTTC
few	TRBV19	TRBJ2-1	TRBD1	CASRTGTSYNEQFF	TGTGCCAGTCGGACAGGGACCTCCTACAATGAGCAGTTCTTC
NA	TRBV7-2	TRBJ1-1	NA	CASSLASRQSEAFF	TGTGCCAGCAGCTTGGCCTCCCGACAGTCTGAGGCTTTCTTT
NA	TRBV20-1	TRBJ2-5	NA	CSASRASGLQETQYF	TGCAGTGCTAGTCGTGCCAGCGGGTTACAAGAGACCCAGTACTTC
few	TRBV7-2	TRBJ2-5	TRBD1	CASSSNRRDRASRETQYF	TGTGCCAGCAGCTCCAACCGGCGGGACAGGGCTTCGCGGGAGACCCAGTACTTC
NA	TRBV28	TRBJ1-5	TRBD1	CASSTQGQGYQPQHF	TGTGCCAGCAGTACACAGGGACAGGGCTATCAGCCCCAGCATTTT
few	TRBV18	TRBJ1-1	NA	CASSPATGANTEAFF	TGTGCCAGCTCACCCGCAACCGGGGCGAACACTGAAGCTTTCTTT
NA	TRBV6-4	TRBJ2-3	NA	CASSDSDTDTQYF	TGTGCCAGCAGTGACTCAGACACAGATACGCAGTATTTT
NA	TRBV28	TRBJ2-7	NA	CASSFRGRQVEQYF	TGTGCCAGCAGTTTCCGGGGGAGACAGGTCGAGCAGTACTTC
few	TRBV6-5	TRBJ1-2	TRBD1	CASSYGQGVYGYTF	TGTGCCAGCAGTTACGGACAGGGCGTCTATGGCTACACCTTC
many	TRBV7-2	TRBJ2-6	NA	CASSEYSGANVLTF	TGTGCCAGCAGCGAATACTCTGGGGCCAACGTCCTGACTTTC
NA	TRBV12-3/TRBV12-4	TRBJ2-6	NA	CASSPTGPANVLTF	TGTGCCAGCAGTCCAACCGGCCCGGCCAACGTCCTGACTTTC
NA	TRBV27	TRBJ1-4	TRBD1	CASRLDRYSNEKLFF	TGTGCCAGCAGACTGGACAGGTACAGTAATGAAAAACTGTTTTTT
many	TRBV7-2	TRBJ1-4	NA	CASSQGAPGEKLFF	TGTGCCAGCAGCCAAGGGGCCCCGGGGGAAAAACTGTTTTTT
many	TRBV7-2	TRBJ2-7	NA	CASSSQGGWGNEQYF	TGTGCCAGCAGCTCGCAGGGGGGGTGGGGGAACGAGCAGTACTTC
NA	TRBV19	TRBJ1-4	TRBD1	CASSRNRGTNEKLFF	TGTGCCAGTTCTCGAAACAGGGGTACTAATGAAAAACTGTTTTTT
NA	TRBV6-1	TRBJ1-5	TRBD1	CASSPGQVLNQPQHF	TGTGCCAGCAGTCCCGGACAGGTCCTCAATCAGCCCCAGCATTTT
few	TRBV14	TRBJ1-1	NA	CASSQRGGPQGKMNTEAFF	TGTGCCAGCAGCCAGCGGGGAGGGCCCCAGGGAAAGATGAACACTGAAGCTTTCTTT
many	TRBV7-2	TRBJ1-5	NA	CASSLTDGPNQPQHF	TGTGCCAGCAGCCTAACCGACGGTCCAAATCAGCCCCAGCATTTT
NA	TRBV19	TRBJ2-3	NA	CASSIGQLLDTQYF	TGTGCCAGTAGTATAGGCCAGTTACTTGATACGCAGTATTTT
many	TRBV7-2	TRBJ1-1	NA	CASSPLKRGTEAFF	TGTGCCAGCAGCCCCCTAAAAAGGGGAACTGAAGCTTTCTTT
NA	TRBV12-3/TRBV12-4	TRBJ2-5	TRBD2	CASSFNRGSGSGEETQYF	TGTGCCAGCAGTTTTAATCGGGGTAGCGGGAGCGGTGAAGAGACCCAGTACTTC
once	TRBV4-2	TRBJ2-5	TRBD2	CASSQDPGGRGETQYF	TGTGCCAGCAGCCAAGATCCCGGGGGGAGAGGAGAGACCCAGTACTTC
NA	TRBV12-3/TRBV12-4	TRBJ2-3	NA	CASSIPLGSDTQYF	TGTGCCAGCAGTATCCCGTTAGGGTCCGATACGCAGTATTTT
NA	TRBV6-6	TRBJ2-1	TRBD2	CASSLITGTSGLSSYNEQFF	TGTGCCAGCAGCCTCATCACCGGGACTAGCGGGCTGAGCTCCTACAATGAGCAGTTCTTC
many	TRBV7-2	TRBJ2-1	TRBD2	CASSSGTSGHNEQFF	TGTGCCAGCAGCTCCGGGACTAGCGGGCACAATGAGCAGTTCTTC
few	TRBV7-9	TRBJ2-1	TRBD1	CASSPRDRGSGEQFF	TGTGCCAGCAGCCCCCGGGACAGGGGGTCAGGTGAGCAGTTCTTC
NA	TRBV6-1	TRBJ2-1	TRBD2	CASSYEGAGRVAEQFF	TGTGCCAGCAGTTACGAAGGGGCCGGGAGGGTCGCTGAGCAGTTCTTC
few	TRBV15	TRBJ2-4	NA	CATSRGTLAKNIQYF	TGTGCCACCAGCAGAGGGACGTTAGCCAAAAACATTCAGTACTTC
NA	TRBV7-2	TRBJ2-3	NA	CASSSPPGLRTDTQYF	TGTGCCAGCAGCTCACCCCCAGGACTACGCACAGATACGCAGTATTTT
NA	TRBV19	TRBJ1-5	TRBD1	CASSIWTGFYQPQHF	TGTGCCAGTAGTATCTGGACAGGGTTTTATCAGCCCCAGCATTTT
few	TRBV4-1	TRBJ2-3	NA	CASSQDDPTTGTDTQYF	TGCGCCAGCAGCCAAGATGATCCGACTACTGGCACAGATACGCAGTATTTT
few	TRBV7-2	TRBJ1-2	NA	CASSQRQVQGRDGYTF	TGTGCCAGCAGCCAGAGGCAGGTCCAGGGGAGAGATGGCTACACCTTC
few	TRBV12-3/TRBV12-4	TRBJ1-1	NA	CASSPPGTMNTEAFF	TGTGCCAGCAGCCCGCCCGGGACAATGAACACTGAAGCTTTCTTT
NA	TRBV4-3	TRBJ1-4	NA	CASSQLPGFGEKLFF	TGCGCCAGCAGCCAGTTACCGGGTTTTGGAGAAAAACTGTTTTTT
NA	TRBV7-4	TRBJ2-4	TRBD2	CASSLAAGESPNIQYF	TGTGCCAGCAGCTTAGCAGCGGGAGAGAGTCCAAACATTCAGTACTTC
many	TRBV7-2	TRBJ2-3	NA	CASSLVLWERPSLTDTQYF	TGTGCCAGCAGCTTAGTTTTGTGGGAGCGGCCGTCACTCACAGATACGCAGTATTTT
few	TRBV7-6	TRBJ2-1	TRBD2	CASSHDLTSGSAYNEQFF	TGTGCCAGCAGCCACGACCTAACTAGCGGGAGCGCCTACAATGAGCAGTTCTTC
NA	TRBV6-2/TRBV6-3	TRBJ2-5	NA	CASNSRGRETQYF	TGTGCCAGCAACTCCAGGGGACGAGAGACCCAGTACTTC
NA	TRBV28	TRBJ2-1	NA	CASSLWLTGYDEQFF	TGTGCCAGCAGTTTATGGCTAACAGGGTACGATGAGCAGTTCTTC
NA	TRBV7-9	TRBJ2-3	NA	CASSLSASYTDTQYF	TGTGCCAGCAGCTTGTCGGCGTCCTACACAGATACGCAGTATTTT
few	TRBV28	TRBJ1-6	TRBD1	CASSLPVHRGRSPLHF	TGTGCCAGCAGTCTCCCCGTACACAGGGGACGATCACCCCTCCACTTT
NA	TRBV7-9	TRBJ2-5	TRBD1	CASSPTGGAGQETQYF	TGTGCCAGCAGCCCTACAGGGGGCGCGGGTCAAGAGACCCAGTACTTC
many	TRBV7-8	TRBJ1-6	NA	CASPRGKNRRNSPLHF	TGTGCCAGCCCCCGGGGGAAGAACAGGCGGAATTCACCCCTCCACTTT
few	TRBV12-3/TRBV12-4	TRBJ1-1	NA	CASSRDANTEAFF	TGTGCCAGCAGCCGGGACGCAAACACTGAAGCTTTCTTT
NA	TRBV7-2	TRBJ1-1	NA	CASSLQGLYTEAFF	TGTGCCAGCAGCCTTCAAGGACTGTACACTGAAGCTTTCTTT
NA	TRBV6-5	TRBJ2-1	TRBD2	CASSYSETSGNNEQFF	TGTGCCAGCAGTTACTCTGAGACTAGCGGGAACAATGAGCAGTTCTTC
few	TRBV5-4	TRBJ2-1	NA	CASSRGTEGWNEQFF	TGTGCCAGCAGCCGGGGGACAGAGGGATGGAATGAGCAGTTCTTC
few	TRBV12-3/TRBV12-4	TRBJ1-5	NA	CASRGTNQPQHF	TGTGCCAGCAGGGGTACGAATCAGCCCCAGCATTTT
NA	TRBV7-2	TRBJ2-3	TRBD2	CASSLAVLAGMVDTQYF	TGTGCCAGCAGCTTAGCGGTGCTAGCGGGAATGGTAGATACGCAGTATTTT